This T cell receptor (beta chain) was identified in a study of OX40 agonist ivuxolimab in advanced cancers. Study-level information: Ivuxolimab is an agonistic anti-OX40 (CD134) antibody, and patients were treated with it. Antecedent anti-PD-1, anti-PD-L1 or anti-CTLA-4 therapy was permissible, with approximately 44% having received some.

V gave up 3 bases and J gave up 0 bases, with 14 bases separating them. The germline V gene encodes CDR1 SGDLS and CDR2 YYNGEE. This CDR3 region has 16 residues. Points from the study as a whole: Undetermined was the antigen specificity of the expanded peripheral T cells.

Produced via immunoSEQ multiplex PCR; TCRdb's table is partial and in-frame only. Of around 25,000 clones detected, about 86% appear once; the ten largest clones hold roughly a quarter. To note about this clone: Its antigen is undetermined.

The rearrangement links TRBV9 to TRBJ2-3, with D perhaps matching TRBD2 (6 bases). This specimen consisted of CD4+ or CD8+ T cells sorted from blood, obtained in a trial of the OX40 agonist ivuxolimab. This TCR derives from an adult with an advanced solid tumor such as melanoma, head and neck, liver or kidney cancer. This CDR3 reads CASSATGTWSTDTQYF. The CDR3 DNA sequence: TGTGCCAGCAGCGCCACCGGGACTTGGAGCACAGATACGCAGTATTTT.